The entry that follows covers one TCR beta chain sequence. No antigen is known for it. The entry originates in a study of T cell responses to AZD1222 COVID-19 vaccine. Sequenced by immunoSEQ multiplex PCR; TCRdb stores in-frame clones only, minus some. The sample lists 100,000 to 150,000 clones; around 90% were seen once. Study-wide findings and caveats: Along spike, vaccine-associated CD4 TCRs were found throughout, with dominance at 160-218 and 743-854.

The CDR3 sequence is 14 residues long. Germline loops: CDR1 MNHEY, CDR2 SVGAGI. Between the trimmed V and J ends, which lost 0 bases and 4 bases, there was a span of 7 bases. The sequences come from peripheral blood, collected on day 0 of AZD1222 vaccination. The chain joins TRBV6-5 to TRBJ2-1; the D gene is possibly TRBD1 (5 bases). The origin of this receptor is an adult in good health. The CDR3 here is CASSYSQGYNEQFF. The CDR3 nucleotides read TGTGCCAGCAGTTACTCCCAGGGATACAATGAGCAGTTCTTC.